This T cell receptor beta chain was obtained from a study of memory CD4+ T cells and cytomegalovirus serostatus. V lost 4 bases and J 9 bases, leaving 13 bases between the germline ends. There are 13 residues in the CDR3. The germline CDR1 and CDR2 sequences are MNHEY and SMNVEV (reference sequence). The sort gate was single viable CD3+CD4+CD8-CD45RO+ cells for memory CD4+ T cells. Repertoires were generated with immunoSEQ multiplex PCR, while TCRdb's copy carries only in-frame clones and drops some. The repertoire holds some 57,000 clones, with approximately 79% as singletons. This TCR was sampled from an adult in good health and CMV-seronegative. The V gene is TRBV27, the J gene TRBJ2-1; D remains unclear. The specimen was memory CD4+ T cells from blood. The DNA for the CDR3 is TGTGCCAGCAGTTCCCAACTTTCCAGTGAGCAGTTCTTC. Amino acid sequence: CASSSQLSSEQFF.